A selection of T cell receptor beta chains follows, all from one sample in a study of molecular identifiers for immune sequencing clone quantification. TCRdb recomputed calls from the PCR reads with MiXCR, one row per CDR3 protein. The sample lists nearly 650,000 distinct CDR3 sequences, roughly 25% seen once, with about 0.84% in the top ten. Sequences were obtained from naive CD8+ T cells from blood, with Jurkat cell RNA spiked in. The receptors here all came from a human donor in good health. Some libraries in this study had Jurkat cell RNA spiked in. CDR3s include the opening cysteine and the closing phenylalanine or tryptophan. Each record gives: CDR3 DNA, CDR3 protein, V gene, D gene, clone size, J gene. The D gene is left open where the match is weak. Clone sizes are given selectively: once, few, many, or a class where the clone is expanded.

DNA: TGTGCCAGCAGTGAATACTCTCCGACTAGCCGTGGGTCCTACGAGCAGTACTTC
CDR3: CASSEYSPTSRGSYEQYF
V: TRBV12-3/TRBV12-4
D: TRBD2
size: -
J: TRBJ2-7

DNA: TGTGCCAGCCCCGGGACAGGGAGGAACACTGAAGCTTTCTTT
CDR3: CASPGTGRNTEAFF
V: TRBV6-1
D: TRBD1
size: many
J: TRBJ1-1

DNA: TGCAGTGCTAGAATACCGATACTAGCGGGGCCTTTCAATGAGCAGTTCTTC
CDR3: CSARIPILAGPFNEQFF
V: TRBV20-1
D: TRBD2
size: few
J: TRBJ2-1

DNA: TGTGCCAGCAGTATGACTAGGCGGGGGGTTGAGACCCAGTACTTC
CDR3: CASSMTRRGVETQYF
V: TRBV6-5
D: TRBD2
size: -
J: TRBJ2-5

DNA: TGTGCCAGCAGCTTGGATTTCGGTAACACTGAAGCTTTCTTT
CDR3: CASSLDFGNTEAFF
V: TRBV7-9
D: -
size: many
J: TRBJ1-1

DNA: TGTGCCAGCAGCCCCGCCTCAGTGGAAAATAAGTACTTC
CDR3: CASSPASVENKYF
V: TRBV6-5
D: -
size: few
J: TRBJ2-7

DNA: TGTGCCAGCAGGGCGGGGCTCACAGATACGCAGTATTTT
CDR3: CASRAGLTDTQYF
V: TRBV12-3/TRBV12-4
D: -
size: -
J: TRBJ2-3

DNA: TGTGCCAGCAGTTATGGGGGTATTCAGCCCCAGCATTTT
CDR3: CASSYGGIQPQHF
V: TRBV6-2/TRBV6-3
D: -
size: -
J: TRBJ1-5

DNA: TGCGGGGCCCTGCAGGGCCCATCTCAGGGCTATGGCTACACCTTC
CDR3: CGALQGPSQGYGYTF
V: TRBV29-1
D: -
size: many
J: TRBJ1-2

DNA: TGTGCCACCAGTGATTTGGACGGGGCCACAGATACGCAGTATTTT
CDR3: CATSDLDGATDTQYF
V: TRBV24-1
D: -
size: many
J: TRBJ2-3

DNA: TGTGCCAGCAGCTTAGGATTGAGCTCGTCCTACGAGCAGTACTTC
CDR3: CASSLGLSSSYEQYF
V: TRBV11-2
D: -
size: -
J: TRBJ2-7

DNA: TGCGCCAGCAGCCAAGATGAGAGTTTCGGAGACACCATATATTTT
CDR3: CASSQDESFGDTIYF
V: TRBV4-3
D: -
size: -
J: TRBJ1-3

DNA: TGTGCCAGCAGTTCCGTTTACGAGCAGTACTTC
CDR3: CASSSVYEQYF
V: TRBV28
D: -
size: many
J: TRBJ2-7

DNA: TGTGCCAGCAGTGATGGGGCCTCGGTGGGGGGAACTGAAGCTTTCTTT
CDR3: CASSDGASVGGTEAFF
V: TRBV6-1
D: -
size: -
J: TRBJ1-1

DNA: TGTGCCAGCAGTCCCGGGCCTAGGCAGCCCCAGCATTTT
CDR3: CASSPGPRQPQHF
V: TRBV6-6
D: -
size: many
J: TRBJ1-5

DNA: TGCGCCAGCAGCCTAGGACTTTATAGCAGTCAGCCCCAGCATTTT
CDR3: CASSLGLYSSQPQHF
V: TRBV4-3
D: -
size: -
J: TRBJ1-5

DNA: TGTGCCAGCAGTTCGACTGCTAGCGCAGATACGCAGTATTTT
CDR3: CASSSTASADTQYF
V: TRBV6-5
D: -
size: -
J: TRBJ2-3

DNA: TGCAGTGGGGGGACTAGCAAGAGGACAGATACGCAGTATTTT
CDR3: CSGGTSKRTDTQYF
V: TRBV20-1
D: TRBD2
size: many
J: TRBJ2-3

DNA: TGTGCCACCAGCAGAGCTCAGACAGTCACCGGGGAGCTGTTTTTT
CDR3: CATSRAQTVTGELFF
V: TRBV15
D: -
size: many
J: TRBJ2-2

DNA: TGCAGCGTTGACCCGACAGGGGCTGCTAGCACAGATACGCAGTATTTT
CDR3: CSVDPTGAASTDTQYF
V: TRBV29-1
D: TRBD1
size: many
J: TRBJ2-3

DNA: TGCAGTGCCAAGACGCTAAATAGGGAGCCCCAGCATTTT
CDR3: CSAKTLNREPQHF
V: TRBV20-1
D: -
size: many
J: TRBJ1-5

DNA: TGTGCCACCAGCGCCATGGGGACAGGGAGCAATCAGCCCCAGCATTTT
CDR3: CATSAMGTGSNQPQHF
V: TRBV15
D: TRBD1
size: many
J: TRBJ1-5

DNA: TGTGCCAGCAGCTCCCGGGACAACTCTGGAAACACCATATATTTT
CDR3: CASSSRDNSGNTIYF
V: TRBV7-2
D: -
size: -
J: TRBJ1-3

DNA: TGTGCCAGCACCCACAGCGGGGGGGGCGAGCAGTACTTC
CDR3: CASTHSGGGEQYF
V: TRBV27
D: TRBD2
size: few
J: TRBJ2-7